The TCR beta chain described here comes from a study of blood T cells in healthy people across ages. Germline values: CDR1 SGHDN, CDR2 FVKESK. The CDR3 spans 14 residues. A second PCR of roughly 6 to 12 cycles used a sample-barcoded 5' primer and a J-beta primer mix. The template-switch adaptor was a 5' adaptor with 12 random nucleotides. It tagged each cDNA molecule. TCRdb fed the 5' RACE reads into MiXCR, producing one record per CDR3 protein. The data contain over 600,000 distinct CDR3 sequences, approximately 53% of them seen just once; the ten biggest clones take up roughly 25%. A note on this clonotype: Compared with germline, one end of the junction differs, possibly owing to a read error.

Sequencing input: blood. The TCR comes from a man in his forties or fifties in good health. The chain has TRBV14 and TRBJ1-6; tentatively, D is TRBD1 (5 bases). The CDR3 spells CASNQGRENSPLHF. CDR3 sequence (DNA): TGTGCCAGCAACCAAGGCAGGGAGAATTCACCCCTCCACTTT.